Following are 12 T cell receptor beta chains from one sample sequenced in a study of blood T cells in healthy people across ages. Primed by a sample-barcoded 5' primer and a J-beta primer mix, a second PCR proceeded for about 6 to 11 cycles. TCRdb recomputed calls from the 5' RACE reads with MiXCR, one row per CDR3 protein. The repertoire holds more than 700,000 distinct CDR3 sequences, about 45% seen once, with roughly 20% in the top ten. The source material was blood. The origin of the receptors is a man aged 80 or over in good health.

This rearrangement joins TRBV20-1 to TRBJ2-4, with TRBD1 matching over 7 bases. The DNA end favors TRBJ2-5, so the J call may be wrong. The CDR3 length is 15 residues. Germline CDR1 reads DFQATT; CDR2 reads SNEGSKA (reference sequence). The CDR3 sequence is CSARGRQGRGGTQYF. The CDR3 DNA reads TGCAGTGCTAGAGGGCGACAGGGCCGCGGAGGGACCCAGTACTTC.

This clonotype was found many times. The V gene is TRBV28, the J gene TRBJ2-5; the match to TRBD2 covers 10 bases. CDR1 MDHEN and CDR2 SYDVKM come from the germline V gene. J lost 2 bases, V lost 5 bases, and 8 bases had no gene match. The CDR3 loop spans 16 amino acids. The CDR3 DNA sequence: TGTGCCAGCAGTCAGATCCTAGCGGGAGTACAAGAGACCCAGTACTTC. Its protein product is CASSQILAGVQETQYF. Using reference TRBV28 and TRBJ2-5 for the parts outside the CDR3, the full variable domain is DVKVTQSSRYLVKRTGEKVFLECVQDMDHENMFWYRQDPGLGLRLIYFSYDVKMKEKGDIPEGYSVSREKKERFSLILESASTNQTSMYLCASSQILAGVQETQYFGPGTRLLVL.

V and J are TRBV6-1 and TRBJ1-5; no definite D call. This CDR3 region has 13 residues. CDR1 is MNHNS and CDR2 is SASEGT in the germline V gene. V lost 2 bases, J lost 5 bases, and 7 bases lay in between. In nucleotides, the CDR3 is TGTGCCAGCAGTGAAAGGTGGGATCAGCCCCAGCATTTT. It translates to CASSERWDQPQHF.

Ten or more counts support this clonotype. The gene calls are TRBV12-3 or TRBV12-4 and TRBJ2-7; TRBD2 aligns across 12 bases. There are 18 residues in the CDR3. The J segment lost 2 bases and the V segment lost 6 bases, leaving 14 bases of the junction unmatched. The CDR3 DNA reads TGTGCCAGCAGCCGTTTCGTGAACTCTAGCGGGAGGGCCTACGAGCAGTACTTC. This codes for CASSRFVNSSGRAYEQYF.

The chain combines TRBV28 with TRBJ1-6; tentatively, D is TRBD1 (5 bases). The CDR3 sequence is 12 residues long. Germline V lookup: CDR1 MDHEN, CDR2 SYDVKM. V was trimmed by 10 bases and J by 8 bases, leaving 12 bases between them. DNA for the CDR3: TGTGCCACCGGGACGGGGGATTCACCCCTCCACTTT. This gives the protein CATGTGDSPLHF.

This sequence joins TRBV24-1 and TRBJ2-5; D not certain. Gene TRBJ2-7 matches the end of the DNA better, so the J call may be wrong. The CDR3 contains 12 residues. CDR1 and CDR2 from the germline V gene are KGHDR and SFDVKD. In DNA form, the CDR3 reads TGTGCCACCAGTGAATGGGCATACGAGCAGTACTTC. Amino acid sequence: CATSEWAYEQYF.

This rearrangement joins TRBV27 to TRBJ2-7, with TRBD2 matching 13 bases. CDR1 and CDR2 from the germline V gene are MNHEY and SMNVEV (reference sequence). The V gene end was trimmed by 6 bases and the J gene end by 3 bases; junction bases not matched to a gene: 14. CDR3 length: 18 residues. CDR3 region: CASSREFPGTSGIYEQYF. CDR3 sequence (DNA): TGTGCCAGCAGCAGAGAGTTTCCCGGGACTAGCGGGATCTACGAGCAGTACTTC.

The table lists this clonotype with a few counts. V gene TRBV13 combines with J gene TRBJ2-3; D is unresolved. V dropped 5 bases and J dropped 2 bases, with 11 bases sitting between them. This CDR3 contains 14 residues. Germline V gene sequence: CDR1 PRHDT, CDR2 FYEKMQ (reference sequence). The CDR3 region is CASSQPWTTDTQYF. In DNA form, the CDR3 reads TGTGCCAGCAGCCAGCCTTGGACCACAGATACGCAGTATTTT.

The CDR3 spells CASRSGQGSYNEQYF. The CDR3 DNA is TGTGCCAGCAGATCCGGACAGGGATCCTACAATGAGCAGTACTTC. The chain employs TRBV28 and TRBJ2-1; 8 nucleotides agree with TRBD1. The end of the DNA aligns better with TRBJ2-7, so the J call may be wrong. This CDR3 region has 15 residues. Germline V gene sequence: CDR1 MDHEN, CDR2 SYDVKM.

Remarks on this clonotype: This may be a read error: a much more frequent sequence differs by one nucleotide. Written as DNA, the CDR3 is TGCAGCGGGGAGAGAGGGTACCAAGAGACCCAGTACTTC. As protein: CSGERGYQETQYF. This chain joins TRBV29-1 and TRBJ2-5; D might be TRBD2 (5 bases). Trimming pared 7 bases from V and 0 bases from J, leaving 12 bases between. The germline V gene encodes CDR1 SQVTM and CDR2 ANQGSEA. This CDR3 is built from 13 residues.

The rearrangement links TRBV20-1 to TRBJ2-5, with D maybe TRBD2 (7 bases). V lost 6 bases, J lost 0 bases, and 20 bases lay in between. This CDR3 is 16 amino acids long. The germline V gene encodes CDR1 DFQATT and CDR2 SNEGSKA (reference sequence). The CDR3: CSAPPAGGRYQETQYF. The CDR3 DNA reads as TGCAGTGCACCTCCCGCCGGGGGGCGATACCAAGAGACCCAGTACTTC.

The genes are TRBV18 and TRBJ2-3; the D gene is possibly TRBD2 (5 bases). Trimming took off 6 bases at V and 11 bases at J, with 9 bases between the two ends. Germline CDR1 reads KGHSH; CDR2 reads LQKENI. This CDR3 has 10 residues. The CDR3 sequence is CASSLEGQYF. The CDR3 bases are TGTGCCAGCTCTTTAGAGGGGCAGTATTTT.